A selection of T cell receptor beta chains follows, all from one sample in a study of cytomegalovirus exposure and HLA in healthy donors. Clones were read by immunoSEQ multiplex PCR, and TCRdb kept only the in-frame ones, dropping some. Among 56,000 or so clones, 90% to 95% were seen once, and the ten largest hold under 2%. Sequenced: PBMCs. These receptors were taken from a woman aged 18-35 years in good health and CMV-seropositive. Both conserved end residues are part of each CDR3. The order of the fields is clone size, J gene, V gene, D gene, CDR3 length, CDR3 DNA, CDR3 protein. D genes are given only for firm matches. Rows may omit the clone size; those that give it use once, few, many or a size class.

>-|TRBJ1-2|TRBV5-1|TRBD1|15
TGCGCCAGCAGCTTGGAGGCAGGGGGCAGCTATGGCTACACCTTC
CASSLEAGGSYGYTF
>-|TRBJ1-5|TRBV2|-|17
TGTGCCAGCAGTGAGAACCAGAGGCGGATTAGCAATCAGCCCCAGCATTTT
CASSENQRRISNQPQHF
>-|TRBJ1-5|TRBV6-5|TRBD1|14
TGTGCCAGCAGGAGGACAGGTTCAAATCAGCCCCAGCATTTT
CASRRTGSNQPQHF
>-|TRBJ1-4|TRBV28|TRBD1|14
TGTGCCAGCAGTTGGACAGGGGGCGGTGAAAAACTGTTTTTT
CASSWTGGGEKLFF
>-|TRBJ1-6|TRBV10-3|-|17
TGTGCCATCAGTGAGTGGGATCGACGGGGGTCCGATTCACCCCTCCACTTT
CAISEWDRRGSDSPLHF
>-|TRBJ2-5|TRBV27|-|13
TGTGCCAGCAGTCTGCTAGCGAAAGAGACCCAGTACTTC
CASSLLAKETQYF
>-|TRBJ2-7|TRBV4-3|TRBD2|16
TGCGCCAGCAGCCAAGTAATAGCTAGCGGGGCCTACGAGCAGTACTTC
CASSQVIASGAYEQYF
>-|TRBJ2-3|TRBV14|-|16
TGTGCCAGCAGCTACCAGGGGCCCCTACGCACAGATACGCAGTATTTT
CASSYQGPLRTDTQYF
>-|TRBJ2-3|TRBV7-3|TRBD2|15
TGTGCCAGCAGCGGTGTAGCGGGGGTCGCAGATACGCAGTATTTT
CASSGVAGVADTQYF
>medium-sized|TRBJ2-3|TRBV10-3|TRBD2|14
TGTGCCATCAGCGGGGAGGGACCCACAGATACGCAGTATTTT
CAISGEGPTDTQYF
>medium-sized|TRBJ2-1|TRBV13|TRBD1|17
TGTGCCAGCAGCGACCGACCTCCGGGACAGGTCTACAATGAGCAGTTCTTC
CASSDRPPGQVYNEQFF
>-|TRBJ2-2|TRBV7-7|TRBD2|18
TGTGCCAGCAGCTTAGATGTTGCGGGGGGGCCGTACACCGGGGAGCTGTTTTTT
CASSLDVAGGPYTGELFF
>once|TRBJ2-1|TRBV6-4|-|15
TGTGCCAGCAACACCCCGCAGGGGAGATACAATGAGCAGTTCTTC
CASNTPQGRYNEQFF
>once|TRBJ2-1|TRBV2|TRBD2|13
TGTGCCAGCAACGCGGGGGGCTACAATGAGCAGTTCTTC
CASNAGGYNEQFF
>-|TRBJ1-6|TRBV30|TRBD1|15
TGTGCCTGGAAGAGGGGGCGGATAGGTCATTCACCCCTCCACTTT
CAWKRGRIGHSPLHF
>-|TRBJ1-1|TRBV27|-|16
TGTGCCAGCAGTCTAGTGGTAACAGGAATGAACACTGAAGCTTTCTTT
CASSLVVTGMNTEAFF
>once|TRBJ1-2|TRBV6-1|-|13
TGTGCCAGCAGTGTGGCAGGGAACTATGGCTACACCTTC
CASSVAGNYGYTF